The T cell receptor (beta chain) described here comes from a study of T cells after yellow fever vaccination. Study as a whole: SMART-Seq v4 Ultra Low Input served to prepare low-cell-number fractions.

5'RACE template switching produced TCR cDNA carrying a universal primer site and UMIs. Each CDR3 protein is one row after TCRdb ran MiXCR on the 5' RACE reads. Found here are roughly 150,000 distinct CDR3 sequences, less than 8.5% of them singletons; the top ten hold about 0.6%. J gave up 6 bases and V 4 bases, and 6 bases lay outside the gene matches. This CDR3 spans 16 amino acids. Germline V gene data show CDR1 as LNHDA and CDR2 as SQIVND (reference sequence). This clonotype was recorded many times. Its antigen is as yet unknown. General study points: After the booster, around 95% of CD4 and 88% of CD8 primary-response clones were re-detected. Faster peaking, at day 5 versus 15, marked a secondary response that was weaker.

The sample in question was CD4+ T cells sorted from PBMCs, obtained 10 days after the yellow fever booster vaccination. This chain links TRBV19 with TRBJ2-1; TRBD2 agrees at 13 bases. This receptor was taken from a man aged 25-45 years who received the YFV17D yellow fever vaccine. In DNA form, the CDR3 reads TGTGCCAGTAGTAAACCGACTAGCGGGAGGCTCAATGAGCAGTTCTTC. Amino acid sequence: CASSKPTSGRLNEQFF. The variable domain in full, completed from reference TRBV19 and TRBJ2-1, reads DGGITQSPKYLFRKEGQNVTLSCEQNLNHDAMYWYRQDPGQGLRLIYYSQIVNDFQKGDIAEGYSVSREKKESFPLTVTSAQKNPTAFYLCASSKPTSGRLNEQFFGPGTRLTVL.